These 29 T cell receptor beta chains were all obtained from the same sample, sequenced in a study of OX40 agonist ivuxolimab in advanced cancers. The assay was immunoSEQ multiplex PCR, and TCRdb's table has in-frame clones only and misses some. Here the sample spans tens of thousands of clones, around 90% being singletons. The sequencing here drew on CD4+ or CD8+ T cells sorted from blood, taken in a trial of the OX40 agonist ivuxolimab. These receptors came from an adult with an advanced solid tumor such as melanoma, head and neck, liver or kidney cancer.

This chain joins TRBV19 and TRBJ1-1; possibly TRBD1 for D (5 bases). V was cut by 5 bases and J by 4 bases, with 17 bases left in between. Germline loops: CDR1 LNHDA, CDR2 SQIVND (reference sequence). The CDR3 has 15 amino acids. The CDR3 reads CASSPQGGLATEAFF. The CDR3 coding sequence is TGTGCCAGTAGTCCTCAGGGTGGGTTGGCCACTGAAGCTTTCTTT. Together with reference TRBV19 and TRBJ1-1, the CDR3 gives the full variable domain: DGGITQSPKYLFRKEGQNVTLSCEQNLNHDAMYWYRQDPGQGLRLIYYSQIVNDFQKGDIAEGYSVSREKKESFPLTVTSAQKNPTAFYLCASSPQGGLATEAFFGQGTRLTVV.

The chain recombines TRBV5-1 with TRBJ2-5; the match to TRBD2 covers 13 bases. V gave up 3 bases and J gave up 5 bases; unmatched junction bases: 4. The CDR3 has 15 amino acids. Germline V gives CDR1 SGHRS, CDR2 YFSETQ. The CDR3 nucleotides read TGCGCCAGCAGCTCCGGGACTAGCGGGATTGAGACCCAGTACTTC. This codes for CASSSGTSGIETQYF.

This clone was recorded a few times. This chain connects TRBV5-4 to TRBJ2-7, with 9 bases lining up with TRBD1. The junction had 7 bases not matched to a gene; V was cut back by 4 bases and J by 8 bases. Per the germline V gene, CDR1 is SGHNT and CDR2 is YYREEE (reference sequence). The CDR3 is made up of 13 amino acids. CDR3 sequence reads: CASSAGQGIQQYF. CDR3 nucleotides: TGTGCCAGCAGCGCCGGACAGGGGATCCAGCAGTACTTC. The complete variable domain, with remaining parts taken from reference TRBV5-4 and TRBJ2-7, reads ETGVTQSPTHLIKTRGQQVTLRCSSQSGHNTVSWYQQALGQGPQFIFQYYREEENGRGNFPPRFSGLQFPNYSSELNVNALELDDSALYLCASSAGQGIQQYFGPGTRLTVT.

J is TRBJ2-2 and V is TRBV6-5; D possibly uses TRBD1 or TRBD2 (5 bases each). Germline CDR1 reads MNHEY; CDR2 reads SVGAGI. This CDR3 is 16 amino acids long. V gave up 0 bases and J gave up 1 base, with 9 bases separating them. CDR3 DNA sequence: TGTGCCAGCAGTTACTCGGGGGTCTGGAACACCGGGGAGCTGTTTTTT. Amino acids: CASSYSGVWNTGELFF.

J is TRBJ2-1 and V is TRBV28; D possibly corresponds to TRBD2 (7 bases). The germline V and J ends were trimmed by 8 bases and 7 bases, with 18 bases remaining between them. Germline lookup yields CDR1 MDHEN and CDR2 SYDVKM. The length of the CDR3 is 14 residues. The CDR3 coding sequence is TGTGCCAGCGGCCGGGGGGCTAGGCGAAATGAGCAGTTCTTC. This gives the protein CASGRGARRNEQFF.

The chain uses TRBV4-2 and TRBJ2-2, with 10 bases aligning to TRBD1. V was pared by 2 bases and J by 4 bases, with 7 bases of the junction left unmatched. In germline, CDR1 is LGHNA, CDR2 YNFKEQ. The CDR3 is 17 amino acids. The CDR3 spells CASSQRLGQGGTGELFF. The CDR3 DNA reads TGTGCCAGCAGCCAACGCCTCGGACAGGGGGGCACCGGGGAGCTGTTTTTT.

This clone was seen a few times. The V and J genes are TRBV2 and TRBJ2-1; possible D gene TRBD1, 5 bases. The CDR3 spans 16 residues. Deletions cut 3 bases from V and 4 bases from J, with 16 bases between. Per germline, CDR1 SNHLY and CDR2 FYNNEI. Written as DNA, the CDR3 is TGTGCCAGCAGTGAGGTAATTGGACACCATTACAATGAGCAGTTCTTC. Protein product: CASSEVIGHHYNEQFF. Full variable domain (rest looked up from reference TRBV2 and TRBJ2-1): EPEVTQTPSHQVTQMGQEVILRCVPISNHLYFYWYRQILGQKVEFLVSFYNNEISEKSEIFDDQFSVERPDGSNFTLKIRSTKLEDSAMYFCASSEVIGHHYNEQFFGPGTRLTVL.

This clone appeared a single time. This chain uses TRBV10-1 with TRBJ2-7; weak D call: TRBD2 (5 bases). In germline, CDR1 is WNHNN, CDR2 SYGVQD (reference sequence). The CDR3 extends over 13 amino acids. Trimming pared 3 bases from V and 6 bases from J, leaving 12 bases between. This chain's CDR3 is CASSDSFRGEQYF. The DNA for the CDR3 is TGCGCCAGCAGTGATAGCTTTCGGGGCGAGCAGTACTTC.

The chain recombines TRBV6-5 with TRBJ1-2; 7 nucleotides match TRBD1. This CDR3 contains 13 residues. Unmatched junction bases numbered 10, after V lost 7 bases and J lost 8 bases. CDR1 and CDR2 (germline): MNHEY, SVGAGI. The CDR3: CASTAQGDLGYTF. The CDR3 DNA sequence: TGTGCCAGCACCGCGCAGGGGGATCTGGGCTACACCTTC.

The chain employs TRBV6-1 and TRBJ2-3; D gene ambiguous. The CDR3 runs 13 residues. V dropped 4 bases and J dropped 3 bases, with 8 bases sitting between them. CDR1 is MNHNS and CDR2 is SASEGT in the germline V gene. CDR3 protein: CASSVRATDTQYF. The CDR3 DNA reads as TGTGCCAGCAGTGTGCGAGCTACAGATACGCAGTATTTT.

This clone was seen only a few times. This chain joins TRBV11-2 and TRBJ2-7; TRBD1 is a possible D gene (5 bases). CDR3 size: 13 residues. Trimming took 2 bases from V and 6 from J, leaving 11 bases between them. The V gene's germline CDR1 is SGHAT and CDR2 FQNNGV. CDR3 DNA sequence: TGTGCCAGCAGCTTAAGGGGCCTACTCGAGCAGTACTTC. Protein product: CASSLRGLLEQYF. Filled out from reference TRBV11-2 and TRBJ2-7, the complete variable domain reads EAGVAQSPRYKIIEKRQSVAFWCNPISGHATLYWYQQILGQGPKLLIQFQNNGVVDDSQLPKDRFSAERLKGVDSTLKIQPAKLEDSAVYLCASSLRGLLEQYFGPGTRLTVT.

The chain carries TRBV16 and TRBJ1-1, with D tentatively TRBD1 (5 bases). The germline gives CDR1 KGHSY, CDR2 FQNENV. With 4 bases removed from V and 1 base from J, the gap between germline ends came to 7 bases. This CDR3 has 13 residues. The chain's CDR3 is CASSPGQNTEAFF. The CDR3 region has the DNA TGTGCCAGCAGCCCAGGACAGAACACTGAAGCTTTCTTT.

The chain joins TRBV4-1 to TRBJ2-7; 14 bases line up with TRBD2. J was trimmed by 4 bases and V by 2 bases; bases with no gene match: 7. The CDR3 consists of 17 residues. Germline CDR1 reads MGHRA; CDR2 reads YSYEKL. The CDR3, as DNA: TGCGCCAGCAGCCAATACGGGACTAGCGGGAGTTTATACGAGCAGTACTTC. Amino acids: CASSQYGTSGSLYEQYF.

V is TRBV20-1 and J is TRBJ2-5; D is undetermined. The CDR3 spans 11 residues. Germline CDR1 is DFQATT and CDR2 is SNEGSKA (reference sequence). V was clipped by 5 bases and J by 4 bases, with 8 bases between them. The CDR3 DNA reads TGCAGTGCTCAGTTTGGAGAGACCCAGTACTTC. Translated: CSAQFGETQYF.

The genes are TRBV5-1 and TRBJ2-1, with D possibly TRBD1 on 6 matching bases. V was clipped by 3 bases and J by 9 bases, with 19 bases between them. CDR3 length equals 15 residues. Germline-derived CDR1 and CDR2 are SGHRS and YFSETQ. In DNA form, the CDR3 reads TGCGCCAGCAGCTCACGGGGCCGGGAAGGGGGTGAGCAGTTCTTC. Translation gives CASSSRGREGGEQFF.

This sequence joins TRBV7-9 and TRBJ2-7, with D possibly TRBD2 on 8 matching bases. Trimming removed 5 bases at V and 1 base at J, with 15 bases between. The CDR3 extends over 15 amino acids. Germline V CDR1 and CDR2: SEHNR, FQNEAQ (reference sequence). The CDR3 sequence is CASSPGGDRSYEQYF. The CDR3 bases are TGTGCCAGCAGCCCCGGGGGGGACAGATCCTACGAGCAGTACTTC.

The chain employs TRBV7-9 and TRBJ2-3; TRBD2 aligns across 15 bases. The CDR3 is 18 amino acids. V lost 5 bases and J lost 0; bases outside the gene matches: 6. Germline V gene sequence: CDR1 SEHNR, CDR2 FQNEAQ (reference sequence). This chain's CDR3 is CASSPRTSGRGSTDTQYF. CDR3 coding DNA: TGTGCCAGCAGCCCAAGGACTAGCGGGAGGGGTAGCACAGATACGCAGTATTTT.

The CDR3 DNA sequence: TGTGCCACCAGCGTAGACAGATCCTCCTACGAGCAGTACTTC. This translates into CATSVDRSSYEQYF. The gene calls are TRBV15 and TRBJ2-7; weak D call: TRBD1 (5 bases). V lost 5 bases, J lost 0 bases, and 11 bases lay in between. Germline V gene data show CDR1 as LNHNV and CDR2 as YYDKDF (reference sequence). The CDR3 runs 14 residues.

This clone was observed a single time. The CDR3 here is CASSMLATSYEQYF. CDR3 coding DNA: TGTGCCAGCAGCATGCTAGCGACCTCCTACGAGCAGTACTTC. The chain joins TRBV11-3 to TRBJ2-7; weak D call: TRBD2 (6 bases). Deletions cut 5 bases from V and 0 bases from J, with 11 bases between. Germline lookup yields CDR1 SGHNT and CDR2 YENEEA. This CDR3 comprises 14 residues.

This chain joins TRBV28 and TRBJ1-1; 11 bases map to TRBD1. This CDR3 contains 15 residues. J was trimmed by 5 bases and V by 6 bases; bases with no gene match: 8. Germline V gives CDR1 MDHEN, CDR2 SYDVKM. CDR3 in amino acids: CASRLDRGLGTEAFF. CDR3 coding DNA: TGTGCCAGCAGGTTGGACAGGGGGCTCGGGACTGAAGCTTTCTTT. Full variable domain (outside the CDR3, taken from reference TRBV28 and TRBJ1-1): DVKVTQSSRYLVKRTGEKVFLECVQDMDHENMFWYRQDPGLGLRLIYFSYDVKMKEKGDIPEGYSVSREKKERFSLILESASTNQTSMYLCASRLDRGLGTEAFFGQGTRLTVV.

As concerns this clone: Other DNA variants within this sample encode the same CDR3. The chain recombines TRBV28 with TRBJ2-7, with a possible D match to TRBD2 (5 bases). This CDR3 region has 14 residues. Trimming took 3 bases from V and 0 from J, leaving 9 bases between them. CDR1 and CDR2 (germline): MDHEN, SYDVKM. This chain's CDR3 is CASSLEGSSYEQYF. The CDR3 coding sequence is TGTGCCAGCAGTTTGGAAGGGAGCTCCTACGAGCAGTACTTC.

CDR3 sequence reads: CASSLDGTGMNEQFF. CDR3 nucleotide sequence: TGTGCCAGCAGCTTGGATGGGACAGGGATGAATGAGCAGTTCTTC. The rearrangement joins TRBV5-4 to TRBJ2-1; 9 bases align to TRBD1. The germline V gene has CDR1 SGHNT and CDR2 YYREEE (reference sequence). V lost 0 bases and J lost 7; bases outside the gene matches: 5. The CDR3 is 15 amino acids.

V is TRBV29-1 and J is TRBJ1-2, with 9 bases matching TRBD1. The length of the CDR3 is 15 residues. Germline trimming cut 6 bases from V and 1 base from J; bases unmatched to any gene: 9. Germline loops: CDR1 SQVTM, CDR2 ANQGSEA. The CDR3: CSVNRQGESNYGYTF. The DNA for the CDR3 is TGCAGCGTAAATAGACAGGGGGAGAGTAACTATGGCTACACCTTC.

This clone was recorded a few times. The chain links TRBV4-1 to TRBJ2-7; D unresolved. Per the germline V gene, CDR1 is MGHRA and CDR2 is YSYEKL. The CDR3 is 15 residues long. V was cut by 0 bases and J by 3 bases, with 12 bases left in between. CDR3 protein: CASSQDDGYRYEQYF. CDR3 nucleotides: TGCGCCAGCAGCCAAGATGACGGATACCGCTACGAGCAGTACTTC.

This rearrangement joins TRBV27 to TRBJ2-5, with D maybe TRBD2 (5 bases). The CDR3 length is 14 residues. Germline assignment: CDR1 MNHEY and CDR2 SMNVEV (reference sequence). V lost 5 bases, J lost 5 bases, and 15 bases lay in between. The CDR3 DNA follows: TGTGCCAGCAGTCCTCGCCCCTCGGGGGAGACCCAGTACTTC. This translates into CASSPRPSGETQYF.

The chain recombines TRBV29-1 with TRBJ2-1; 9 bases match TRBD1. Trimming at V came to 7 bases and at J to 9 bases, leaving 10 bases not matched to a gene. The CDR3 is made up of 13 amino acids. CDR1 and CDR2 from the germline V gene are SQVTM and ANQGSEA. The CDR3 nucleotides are TGCAGCGCTCGGGACAGGGACGTTTCTGAGCAGTTCTTC. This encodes CSARDRDVSEQFF.

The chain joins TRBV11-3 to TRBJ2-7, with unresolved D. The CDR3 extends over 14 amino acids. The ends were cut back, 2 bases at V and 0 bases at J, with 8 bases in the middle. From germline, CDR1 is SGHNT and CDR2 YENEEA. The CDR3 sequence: CASSLWMSSYEQYF. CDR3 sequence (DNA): TGTGCCAGCAGCTTATGGATGAGCTCCTACGAGCAGTACTTC.

The DNA of the CDR3 is TGTGCCAGCAGCCCAGCCGGGACTAGCGCATACAATGAGCAGTTCTTC. Encoded protein: CASSPAGTSAYNEQFF. The chain has TRBV7-2 and TRBJ2-1; TRBD2 matches at 10 bases. The CDR3 totals 16 residues. V shed 5 bases and J 4 bases; nucleotides not matched to a gene: 8. Germline assignment: CDR1 SGHTA and CDR2 FQGNSA.

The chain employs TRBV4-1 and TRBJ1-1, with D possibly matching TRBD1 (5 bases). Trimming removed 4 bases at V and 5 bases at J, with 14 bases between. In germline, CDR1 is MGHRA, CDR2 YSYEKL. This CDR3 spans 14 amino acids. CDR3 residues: CASSPRGAGTEAFF. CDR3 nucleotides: TGCGCCAGCAGCCCAAGGGGCGCGGGGACTGAAGCTTTCTTT.